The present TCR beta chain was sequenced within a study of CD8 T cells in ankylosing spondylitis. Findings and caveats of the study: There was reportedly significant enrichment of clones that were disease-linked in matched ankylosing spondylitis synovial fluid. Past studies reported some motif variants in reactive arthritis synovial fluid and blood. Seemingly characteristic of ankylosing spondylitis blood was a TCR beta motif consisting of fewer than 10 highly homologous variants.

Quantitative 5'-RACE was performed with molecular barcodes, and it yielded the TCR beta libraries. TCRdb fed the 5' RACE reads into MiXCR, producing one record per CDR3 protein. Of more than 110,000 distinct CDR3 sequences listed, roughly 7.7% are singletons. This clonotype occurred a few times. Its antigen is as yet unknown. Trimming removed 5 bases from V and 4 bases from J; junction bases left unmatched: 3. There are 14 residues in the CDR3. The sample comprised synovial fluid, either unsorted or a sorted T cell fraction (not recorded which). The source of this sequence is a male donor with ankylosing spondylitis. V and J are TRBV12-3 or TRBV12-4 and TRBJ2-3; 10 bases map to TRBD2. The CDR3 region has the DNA TGTGCCAGCAGTAGCGGGGGGGGCTCAGATACGCAGTATTTT. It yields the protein CASSSGGGSDTQYF.